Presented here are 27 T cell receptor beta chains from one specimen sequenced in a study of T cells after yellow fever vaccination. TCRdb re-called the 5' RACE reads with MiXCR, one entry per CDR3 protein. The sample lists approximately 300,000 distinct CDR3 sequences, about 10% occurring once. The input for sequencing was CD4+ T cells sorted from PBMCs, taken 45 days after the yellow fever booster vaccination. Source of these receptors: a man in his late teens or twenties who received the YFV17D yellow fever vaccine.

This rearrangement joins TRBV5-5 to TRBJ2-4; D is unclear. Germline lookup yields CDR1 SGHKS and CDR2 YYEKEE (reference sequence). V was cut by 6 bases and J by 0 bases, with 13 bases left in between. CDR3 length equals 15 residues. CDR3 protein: CASNLPPLAKNIQYF. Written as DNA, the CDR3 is TGTGCCAGCAACCTGCCCCCTTTAGCCAAAAACATTCAGTACTTC.

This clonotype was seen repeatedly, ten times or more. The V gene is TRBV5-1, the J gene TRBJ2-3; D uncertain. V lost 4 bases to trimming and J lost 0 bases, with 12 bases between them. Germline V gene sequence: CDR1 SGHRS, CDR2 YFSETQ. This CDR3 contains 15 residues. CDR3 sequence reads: CASSDTSTSTDTQYF. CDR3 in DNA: TGCGCCAGCAGCGACACGTCGACCAGCACAGATACGCAGTATTTT.

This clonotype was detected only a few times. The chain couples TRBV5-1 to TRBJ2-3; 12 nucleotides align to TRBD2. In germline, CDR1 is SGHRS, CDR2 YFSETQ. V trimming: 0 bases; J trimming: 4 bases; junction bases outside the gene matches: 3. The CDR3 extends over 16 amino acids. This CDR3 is CASSLGLAGGPDTQYF. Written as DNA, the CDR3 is TGCGCCAGCAGCTTGGGTCTAGCGGGGGGGCCAGATACGCAGTATTTT.

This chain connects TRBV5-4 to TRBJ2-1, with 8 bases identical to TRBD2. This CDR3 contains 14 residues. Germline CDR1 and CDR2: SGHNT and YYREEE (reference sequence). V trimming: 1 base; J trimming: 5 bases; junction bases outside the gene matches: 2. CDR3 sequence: CASSLTSGDNEQFF. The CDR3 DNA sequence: TGTGCCAGCAGCTTGACTAGCGGCGACAATGAGCAGTTCTTC.

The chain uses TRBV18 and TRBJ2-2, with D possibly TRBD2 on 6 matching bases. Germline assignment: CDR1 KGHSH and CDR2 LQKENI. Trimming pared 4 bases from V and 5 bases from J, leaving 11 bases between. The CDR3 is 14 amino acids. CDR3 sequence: CASSRRGRTGELFF. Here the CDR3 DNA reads TGTGCCAGCTCACGCCGAGGGAGGACCGGGGAGCTGTTTTTT. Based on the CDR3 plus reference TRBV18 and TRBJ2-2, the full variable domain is NAGVMQNPRHLVRRRGQEARLRCSPMKGHSHVYWYRQLPEEGLKFMVYLQKENIIDESGMPKERFSAEFPKEGPSILRIQQVVRGDSAAYFCASSRRGRTGELFFGEGSRLTVL.

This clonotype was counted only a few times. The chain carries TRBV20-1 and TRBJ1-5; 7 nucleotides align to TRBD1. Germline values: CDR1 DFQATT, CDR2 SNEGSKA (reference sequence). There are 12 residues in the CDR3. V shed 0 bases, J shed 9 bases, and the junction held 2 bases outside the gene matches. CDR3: CSARDRGGPQHF. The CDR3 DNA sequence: TGCAGTGCTAGAGACAGGGGGGGGCCCCAGCATTTT.

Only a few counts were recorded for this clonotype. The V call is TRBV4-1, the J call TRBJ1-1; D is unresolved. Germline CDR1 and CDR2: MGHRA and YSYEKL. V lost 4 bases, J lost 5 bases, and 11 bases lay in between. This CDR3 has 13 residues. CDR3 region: CASSPLGLTEAFF. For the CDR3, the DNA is TGCGCCAGCAGCCCCCTGGGTCTGACTGAAGCTTTCTTT.

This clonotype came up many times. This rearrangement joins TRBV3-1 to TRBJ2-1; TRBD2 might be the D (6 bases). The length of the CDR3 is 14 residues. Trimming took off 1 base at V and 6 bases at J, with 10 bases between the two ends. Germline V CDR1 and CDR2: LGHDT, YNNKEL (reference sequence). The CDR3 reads CASSQGEAGNEQFF. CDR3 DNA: TGTGCCAGCAGCCAAGGGGAGGCGGGCAATGAGCAGTTCTTC.

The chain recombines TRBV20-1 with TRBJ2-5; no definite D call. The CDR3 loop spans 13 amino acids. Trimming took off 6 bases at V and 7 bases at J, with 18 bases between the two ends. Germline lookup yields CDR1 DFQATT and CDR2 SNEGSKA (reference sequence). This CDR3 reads CSARTSGLATQYF. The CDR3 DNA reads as TGCAGTGCCAGGACCTCCGGTTTAGCGACCCAGTACTTC.

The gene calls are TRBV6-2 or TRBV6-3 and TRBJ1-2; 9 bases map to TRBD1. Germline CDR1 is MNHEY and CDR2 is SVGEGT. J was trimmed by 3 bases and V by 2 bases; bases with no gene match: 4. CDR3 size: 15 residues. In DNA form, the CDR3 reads TGTGCCAGCAGTTACCCGGGACAGGGTTACTATGGCTACACCTTC. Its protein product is CASSYPGQGYYGYTF.

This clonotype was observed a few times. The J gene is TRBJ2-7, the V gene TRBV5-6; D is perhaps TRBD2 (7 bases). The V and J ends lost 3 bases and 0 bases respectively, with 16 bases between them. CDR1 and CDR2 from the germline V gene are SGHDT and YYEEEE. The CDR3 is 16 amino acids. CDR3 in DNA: TGTGCCAGCAGCTGGGGGGGGGCGTCCAGCTCCTACGAGCAGTACTTC. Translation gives CASSWGGASSSYEQYF.

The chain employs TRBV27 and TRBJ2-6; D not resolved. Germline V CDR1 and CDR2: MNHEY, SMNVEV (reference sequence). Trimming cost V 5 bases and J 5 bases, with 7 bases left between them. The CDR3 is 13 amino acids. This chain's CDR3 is CASSPGWANVLTF. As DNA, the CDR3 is TGTGCCAGCAGTCCTGGATGGGCCAACGTCCTGACTTTC.

The CDR3 here is CASSSPHSPLHF. As DNA, the CDR3 is TGTGCCAGCAGTTCCCCGCATTCACCCCTCCACTTT. J is TRBJ1-6 and V is TRBV6-2 or TRBV6-3; D not resolved. CDR1 MNHEY and CDR2 SVGEGT come from the germline V gene. The CDR3 consists of 12 residues. Trimming shortened V by 4 bases and J by 8 bases, and 6 bases separated the two germline ends.

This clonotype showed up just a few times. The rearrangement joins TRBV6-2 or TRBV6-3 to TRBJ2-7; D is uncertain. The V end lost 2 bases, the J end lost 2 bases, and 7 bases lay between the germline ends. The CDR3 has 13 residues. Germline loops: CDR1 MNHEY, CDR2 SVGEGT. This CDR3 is CASSYDGTYEQYV. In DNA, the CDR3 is TGTGCCAGCAGTTACGACGGTACCTACGAGCAGTACGTC.

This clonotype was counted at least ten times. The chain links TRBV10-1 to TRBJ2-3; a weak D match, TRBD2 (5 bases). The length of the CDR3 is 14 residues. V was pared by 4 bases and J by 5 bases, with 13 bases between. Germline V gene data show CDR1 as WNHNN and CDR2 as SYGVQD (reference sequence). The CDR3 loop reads CASSVAGKEDTQYF. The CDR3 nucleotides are TGCGCCAGCAGTGTTGCGGGCAAGGAAGATACGCAGTATTTT.

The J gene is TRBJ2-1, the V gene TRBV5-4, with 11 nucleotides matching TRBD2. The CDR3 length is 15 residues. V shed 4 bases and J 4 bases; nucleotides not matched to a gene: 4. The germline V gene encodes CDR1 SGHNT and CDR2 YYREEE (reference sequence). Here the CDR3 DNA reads TGTGCCAGCAGCCCCTGGACTAGCGGGTACAATGAGCAGTTCTTC. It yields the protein CASSPWTSGYNEQFF.

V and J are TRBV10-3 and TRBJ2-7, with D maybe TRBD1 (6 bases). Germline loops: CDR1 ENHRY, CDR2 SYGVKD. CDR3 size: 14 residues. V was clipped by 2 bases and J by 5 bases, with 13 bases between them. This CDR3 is CAISEQGTSHEQYF. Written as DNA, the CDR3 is TGTGCCATCAGTGAGCAGGGGACAAGCCACGAGCAGTACTTC.

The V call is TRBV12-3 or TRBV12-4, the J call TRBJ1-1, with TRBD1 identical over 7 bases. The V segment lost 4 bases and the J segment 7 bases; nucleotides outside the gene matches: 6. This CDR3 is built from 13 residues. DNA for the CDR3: TGTGCCAGCAGTTCCGGACAGGTCTATGAAGCTTTCTTT. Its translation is CASSSGQVYEAFF.

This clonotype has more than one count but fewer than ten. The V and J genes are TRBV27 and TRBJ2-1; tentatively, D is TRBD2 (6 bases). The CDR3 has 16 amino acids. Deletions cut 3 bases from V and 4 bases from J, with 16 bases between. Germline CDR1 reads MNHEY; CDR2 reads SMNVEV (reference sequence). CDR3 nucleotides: TGTGCCAGCAGTTTCGGCGGGACGGGAGAGTACAATGAGCAGTTCTTC. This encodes CASSFGGTGEYNEQFF.

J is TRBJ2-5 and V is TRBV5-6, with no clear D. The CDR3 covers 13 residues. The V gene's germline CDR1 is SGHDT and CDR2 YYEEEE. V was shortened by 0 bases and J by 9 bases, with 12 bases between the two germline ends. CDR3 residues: CASSLGLARPQYF. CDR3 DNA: TGTGCCAGCAGCTTGGGCCTCGCCAGACCCCAGTACTTC. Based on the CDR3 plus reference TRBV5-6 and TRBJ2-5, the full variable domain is DAGVTQSPTHLIKTRGQQVTLRCSPKSGHDTVSWYQQALGQGPQFIFQYYEEEERQRGNFPDRFSGHQFPNYSSELNVNALLLGDSALYLCASSLGLARPQYFGPGTRLLVL.

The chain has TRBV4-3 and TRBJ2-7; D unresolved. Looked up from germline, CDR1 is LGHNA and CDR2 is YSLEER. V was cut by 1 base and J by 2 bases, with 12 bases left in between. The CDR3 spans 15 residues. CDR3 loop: CASSQALDTTYEQYF. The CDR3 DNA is TGCGCCAGCAGCCAAGCCCTCGACACCACCTACGAGCAGTACTTC.

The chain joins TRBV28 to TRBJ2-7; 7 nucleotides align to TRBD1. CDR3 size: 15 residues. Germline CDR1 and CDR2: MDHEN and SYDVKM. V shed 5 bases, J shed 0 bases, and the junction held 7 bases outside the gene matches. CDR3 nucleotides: TGTGCCAGCAGTCCCGGGACAGCCTTCTCCTACGAGCAGTACGTC. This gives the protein CASSPGTAFSYEQYV.

CDR3 amino acids: CASSDTGGSHEQFF. CDR3 nucleotides: TGTGCCAGCAGCGATACCGGGGGATCCCATGAGCAGTTCTTC. The V and J genes are TRBV3-1 and TRBJ2-1; tentative D call: TRBD2 (6 bases). The V end lost 5 bases, the J end lost 8 bases, and 16 bases lay between the germline ends. The CDR3 has 14 amino acids. Germline V gene sequence: CDR1 LGHDT, CDR2 YNNKEL (reference sequence).

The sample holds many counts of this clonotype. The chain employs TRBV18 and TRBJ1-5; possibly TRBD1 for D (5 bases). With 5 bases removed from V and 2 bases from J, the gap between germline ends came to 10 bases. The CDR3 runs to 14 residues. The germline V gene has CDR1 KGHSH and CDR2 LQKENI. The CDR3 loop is CASSGGNGNQPQHF. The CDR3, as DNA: TGTGCCAGCTCAGGGGGAAACGGCAATCAGCCCCAGCATTTT.

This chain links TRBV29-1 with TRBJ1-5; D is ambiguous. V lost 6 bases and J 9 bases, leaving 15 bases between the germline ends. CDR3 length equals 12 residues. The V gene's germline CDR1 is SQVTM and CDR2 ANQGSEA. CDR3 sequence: CSVKVTNGPQHF. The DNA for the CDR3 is TGCAGCGTGAAAGTAACGAACGGGCCCCAGCATTTT.

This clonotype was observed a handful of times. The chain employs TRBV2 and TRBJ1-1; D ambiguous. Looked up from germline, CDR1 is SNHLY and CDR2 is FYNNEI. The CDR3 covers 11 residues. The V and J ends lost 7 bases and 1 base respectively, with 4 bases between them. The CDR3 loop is CASKGNTEAFF. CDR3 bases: TGTGCCAGCAAAGGGAACACTGAAGCTTTCTTT. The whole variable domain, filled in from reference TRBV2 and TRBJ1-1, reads EPEVTQTPSHQVTQMGQEVILRCVPISNHLYFYWYRQILGQKVEFLVSFYNNEISEKSEIFDDQFSVERPDGSNFTLKIRSTKLEDSAMYFCASKGNTEAFFGQGTRLTVV.

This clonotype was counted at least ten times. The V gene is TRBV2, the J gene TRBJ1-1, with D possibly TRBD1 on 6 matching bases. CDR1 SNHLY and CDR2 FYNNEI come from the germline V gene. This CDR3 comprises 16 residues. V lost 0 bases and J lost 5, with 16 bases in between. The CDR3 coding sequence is TGTGCCAGCAGTGAAGCTCGACAGATAGGGGGTACTGAAGCTTTCTTT. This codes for CASSEARQIGGTEAFF.